The rows below give T cell receptor beta chains drawn from one sample of a study of blood T cells in healthy people across ages. TCRdb passed the 5' RACE reads through MiXCR, listing each CDR3 protein once. The table lists hundreds of thousands of distinct CDR3 sequences, around 26% of them singletons. The specimen sequenced was blood. The origin of the receptors is a woman at least 80 years old in good health. CDR3s include the opening cysteine and the closing phenylalanine or tryptophan. D genes are given only for firm matches. A row's size may be missing; if present it is once, few, many or a size class.

cdr3_nt,cdr3_aa,v_call,d_call,cdr3_length,clone_size,j_call
TGTGCCAGCAGCCCCGGGGCCGCGGCCAATGAGCAGTTCTTC,CASSPGAAANEQFF,TRBV4-2,.,14,many,TRBJ2-1
TGCAGTGCTAGAGATCGAGAGGGGAGAGGATATAGCAATCAGCCCCAGCATTTT,CSARDREGRGYSNQPQHF,TRBV20-1,.,18,.,TRBJ1-5
TGTGCCAGCAGCCACACTAGCGGGGTACGGCGGGAGCAGTACTTC,CASSHTSGVRREQYF,TRBV7-2,TRBD2,15,once,TRBJ2-5
TGTGCCAGCAGCCGACAGGGGGTTGGCGGGGAGCTGTTTTTT,CASSRQGVGGELFF,TRBV27,TRBD1,14,few,TRBJ2-2
TGTGCCACCAGCAGAAAAGCGGGGGATCTCCAGGATGAGCAGTACTTC,CATSRKAGDLQDEQYF,TRBV15,TRBD2,16,.,TRBJ2-7
TGTGCCAGCAGCCGCGGTTTTGAGCAGTTCTTC,CASSRGFEQFF,TRBV6-5,.,11,many,TRBJ2-1
TGCGCCAGCAGCTACGAACCGGGACTAGCGGGGGGAGATACGCAGTATTTT,CASSYEPGLAGGDTQYF,TRBV5-1,TRBD2,17,.,TRBJ2-3
TGTGCCAGCAGTACGGGACAGGGGTTGAACACTGAAGCTTTCTTT,CASSTGQGLNTEAFF,TRBV27,TRBD1,15,few,TRBJ1-1
TGTGCCAGCAGCTGGGGGACGGGGGCCGATCAGCCCCAGCATTTT,CASSWGTGADQPQHF,TRBV7-2,.,15,.,TRBJ1-5
TGTGCCAGCAGTTACTCGCTGGCGGCTCACTACGAGCAGTACTTC,CASSYSLAAHYEQYF,TRBV6-5,.,15,many,TRBJ2-7
TGCAGTGCTAGTAAACGGCAGGGGGCCTCACCCCTCCACTTT,CSASKRQGASPLHF,TRBV20-1,TRBD1,14,few,TRBJ1-6
TGTGCCAGCAGACGAGACAGGGCGTCACCCCTCCACTTT,CASRRDRASPLHF,TRBV28,TRBD1,13,.,TRBJ1-6
TGTGCCTGGAGGTACAGGGGGCGCACAGATACGCAGTATTTT,CAWRYRGRTDTQYF,TRBV30,TRBD1,14,.,TRBJ2-3
TGTGCCAGCAGCTTAGATTCTGACAGCTACAATGAGCAGTTCTTC,CASSLDSDSYNEQFF,TRBV7-2,.,15,many,TRBJ2-1
TGTGCCAGCAGCGTAGTTCCCCGGGACAGGGGCTATGGCTACACCTTC,CASSVVPRDRGYGYTF,TRBV9,TRBD1,16,.,TRBJ1-2
TGTGCCAGCAGTTTGAGTGGGAGTGATGAGCAGTTCTTC,CASSLSGSDEQFF,TRBV12-3/TRBV12-4,.,13,few,TRBJ2-1
TGTGCCAGCAGCCAAGGGACCCTGACAGATCTGAACACTGAAGCTTTCTTT,CASSQGTLTDLNTEAFF,TRBV7-2,.,17,.,TRBJ1-1
TGCAGTGCTAGAGAGTCAGTTCCCCCCACTGAAGCTTTCTTT,CSARESVPPTEAFF,TRBV20-1,.,14,.,TRBJ1-1
TGCAGTGCTAGAGATCGAGGCTCGGTGGGATACGAGCAGTACTTC,CSARDRGSVGYEQYF,TRBV20-1,.,15,many,TRBJ2-7
TGCAGTGCTCGCTTCGGGGGGATCCTCACAGATACGCAGTATTTT,CSARFGGILTDTQYF,TRBV20-1,TRBD2,15,many,TRBJ2-3
TGTGCCAGCAGTTACTCATCCCCAGGGTACGATGAGCAGTTCTTC,CASSYSSPGYDEQFF,TRBV6-6,.,15,many,TRBJ2-1
TGTGCCAGCAGTTGGGCGGACACTGAAGCTTTCTTT,CASSWADTEAFF,TRBV6-2/TRBV6-3,.,12,.,TRBJ1-1
TGTGCCAGCAGTTTAAGGGGGCGCAGGGGGGAGCTGTTTTTT,CASSLRGRRGELFF,TRBV12-3/TRBV12-4,TRBD1,14,many,TRBJ2-2
TGTGCCAGCTCACCACCGGGAGTCCCCTATGGCTACACCTTC,CASSPPGVPYGYTF,TRBV18,.,14,few,TRBJ1-2
TGCAGTGCTAGAGAGGGGACCCTTATTAGGGCTAACACCGGGGAGCTGTTTTTT,CSAREGTLIRANTGELFF,TRBV20-1,.,18,.,TRBJ2-2
TGTGCCACCCATTACCCGGGGACTAGAAGCGACGAGCAGTACTTC,CATHYPGTRSDEQYF,TRBV11-2,TRBD2,15,.,TRBJ2-7
TGCAGTGCTAGGATTCATAGAAACACCGGGGAGCTGTTTTTT,CSARIHRNTGELFF,TRBV20-1,.,14,.,TRBJ2-2
TGTGCCAGCAGTGAGAGCGGGGGGGCCCCCTACGAGCAGTACTTC,CASSESGGAPYEQYF,TRBV27,TRBD2,15,many,TRBJ2-7
TGCGCCAGCAGCTTGGAAGGGGCCTACACTGAAGCTTTCTTT,CASSLEGAYTEAFF,TRBV5-1,.,14,.,TRBJ1-1
TGTGCCAGCAGTTTGGGCGGGCTAGCGGGACGCAATGAGCAGTTCTTC,CASSLGGLAGRNEQFF,TRBV27,TRBD2,16,.,TRBJ2-1
TGTGCCAGCAGCCGAAAAGCGGGCTCCTACAATGAGCAGTTCTTC,CASSRKAGSYNEQFF,TRBV11-1,.,15,.,TRBJ2-1
TGTGCCAGCAGTTACAGGGACAGGGCGTTCTCTGGGGCCAACGTCCTGACTTTC,CASSYRDRAFSGANVLTF,TRBV6-5,TRBD1,18,many,TRBJ2-6
TGCGCCAGCAGCCAAGCGGTAGGGCAAGAGACCCAGTACTTC,CASSQAVGQETQYF,TRBV5-1,.,14,many,TRBJ2-5
TGTGCCAGCAGCTTAGCCCAGACAGGGAAGTACGAGCAGTACTTC,CASSLAQTGKYEQYF,TRBV7-8,TRBD1,15,many,TRBJ2-7
TGCGCCAGCAGCCTATCCGGGACTAGCAACAGGAATGAGCAGTTCTTC,CASSLSGTSNRNEQFF,TRBV5-1,TRBD2,16,many,TRBJ2-1
TGCAGTGCTAGAGGGGACGGCTCTGGAAACACCATATATTTT,CSARGDGSGNTIYF,TRBV20-1,.,14,.,TRBJ1-3
TGTGCCAGCAGCCCGCCCGGGCTGGCGTATCAGCCCCAGCATTTT,CASSPPGLAYQPQHF,TRBV28,.,15,few,TRBJ1-5
TGCGCCAGCAGCCAAGCAACGGTAGCTAAAGAGACCCGGTACTTC,CASSQATVAKETRYF,TRBV4-1,.,15,.,TRBJ2-5
TGTGCCAGCAGTCTTATCGGACAGGGACGTGGGAAGACCCAGTACTTC,CASSLIGQGRGKTQYF,TRBV12-3/TRBV12-4,TRBD1,16,many,TRBJ2-5
TGTGCCAGCAGCTTGCCCGTGCTTAGACGGCCGAGCTCCTACAATGAGCAGTTCTTC,CASSLPVLRRPSSYNEQFF,TRBV7-8,.,19,many,TRBJ2-1
TGTGCCATCAGACCCGGGACAGGGACGCAGACCCAGTACTTC,CAIRPGTGTQTQYF,TRBV10-3,TRBD1,14,many,TRBJ2-5